These 7 T cell receptor beta chains share one sample of origin, sequenced in a study of T cell responses to AZD1222 COVID-19 vaccine. Here immunoSEQ multiplex PCR was the method, and the copy in TCRdb shows in-frame clones only, minus some. The sample holds around 140,000 clones; 80% to 90% are singletons and the top ten take under 9.5%. The source was peripheral blood, collected on day 0 of AZD1222 vaccination. The receptors originated from an adult in good health.

The gene calls are TRBV6-4 and TRBJ2-1; TRBD2 aligns across 10 bases. V gave up 6 bases and J gave up 2 bases; unmatched junction bases: 4. The germline V gene has CDR1 MRHNA and CDR2 SNTAGT. The CDR3 is made up of 15 amino acids. Written as DNA, the CDR3 is TGTGCCAGCAGGGAGAGCGGGAGGGCCTACAATGAGCAGTTCTTC. Its translation: CASRESGRAYNEQFF.

V and J are TRBV27 and TRBJ2-7, with 7 positions matching TRBD2. The trim removed 8 bases at V and 0 bases at J, leaving 4 bases unmatched. Looked up from germline, CDR1 is MNHEY and CDR2 is SMNVEV (reference sequence). This CDR3 is 13 amino acids long. CDR3 region: CASRGSFSYEQYF. DNA for the CDR3: TGTGCCAGCCGCGGGAGTTTCTCCTACGAGCAGTACTTC.

As regards this clone: The junction and the germline gene differ at one end; a read error may be behind it. The chain combines TRBV10-2 with TRBJ1-1; D is undetermined. The CDR3 covers 12 residues. Germline V lookup: CDR1 WSHSY, CDR2 SAAADI. The CDR3 reads CATRGVNTEAFF. CDR3 nucleotide sequence: TGCGCCACCCGGGGAGTGAATACTGAAGCTTTCTTT.

The chain links TRBV4-2 to TRBJ2-5; unclear D gene. V gave up 4 bases and J gave up 1 base, with 7 bases separating them. The germline gives CDR1 LGHNA, CDR2 YNFKEQ. The CDR3 is 13 amino acids. The CDR3 coding sequence is TGTGCCAGCAGCCGTGGCAGCCAAGAGACCCAGTACTTC. Its protein product is CASSRGSQETQYF.

The V call is TRBV2, the J call TRBJ1-6; no firm D call. There are 13 residues in the CDR3. In germline, CDR1 is SNHLY, CDR2 FYNNEI. The ends were cut back, 5 bases at V and 8 bases at J, with 10 bases in the middle. The CDR3 sequence: CASSLEKDSPLHF. CDR3 bases: TGTGCCAGCAGTTTGGAGAAAGATTCACCCCTCCACTTT.

This clone was observed a single time. This sequence joins TRBV3-1 (or the pseudogene TRBV3-2) and TRBJ2-1; D is undetermined. The V end was cut by 0 bases, the J end by 9 bases, with 12 bases between. The length of the CDR3 is 14 residues. Germline CDR1 LGHDT, CDR2 YNNKEL (reference sequence). The CDR3 nucleotides are TGTGCCAGCAGCCAAGAAACTACCCAATTTGAGCAGTTCTTC. The encoded protein is CASSQETTQFEQFF.

V usage is TRBV2 and J usage is TRBJ1-2; no clear D gene. From germline, CDR1 is SNHLY and CDR2 FYNNEI. This CDR3 comprises 13 residues. Trimming took 4 bases from V and 1 from J, leaving 7 bases between them. The CDR3 loop is CASSAGVNYGYTF. Written as DNA, the CDR3 is TGTGCCAGCAGTGCTGGGGTTAACTATGGCTACACCTTC.